This TCR beta chain was documented in a study of shared clonotypes between healthy human individuals. Clones were read by immunoSEQ multiplex PCR, and TCRdb kept only the in-frame ones, dropping some. Counted here are around 350,000 clones, less than 75% occurring once; the ten biggest clones make up over 9.5%. The sample consisted of memory CD4+ T cells sorted from blood. Subset meaning: CD45RA-negative fraction. The source is a man aged 30 to 39 in good health.

The CDR3: CASGFYLGRATDTQYF. In DNA form, the CDR3 reads TGTGCCAGTGGTTTCTATTTGGGGCGGGCCACAGATACGCAGTATTTT. The J gene is TRBJ2-3, the V gene TRBV27, with D perhaps TRBD1 or TRBD2 (5 bases each). CDR3 length: 16 amino acids. CDR1 is MNHEY and CDR2 is SMNVEV in the germline V gene (reference sequence). V was shortened by 9 bases and J by 2 bases, with 21 bases between the two germline ends.